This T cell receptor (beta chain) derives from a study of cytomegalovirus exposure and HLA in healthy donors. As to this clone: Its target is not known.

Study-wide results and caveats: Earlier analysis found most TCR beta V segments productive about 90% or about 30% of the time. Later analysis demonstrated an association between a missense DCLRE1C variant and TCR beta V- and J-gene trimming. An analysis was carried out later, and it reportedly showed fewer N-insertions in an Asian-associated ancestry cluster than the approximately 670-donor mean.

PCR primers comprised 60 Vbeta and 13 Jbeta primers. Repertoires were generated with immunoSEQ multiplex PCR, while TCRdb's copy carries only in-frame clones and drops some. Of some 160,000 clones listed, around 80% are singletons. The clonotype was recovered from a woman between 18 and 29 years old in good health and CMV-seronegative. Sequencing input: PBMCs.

CDR3 nucleotides: TGTGCCAGCAGCCTCCGTACTGGAGACGAGCAGTACTTC. Residues: CASSLRTGDEQYF. The J gene is TRBJ2-5, the V gene TRBV4-2; no definite D call. The assigned J gene may be wrong: the sequence end matches TRBJ2-7 better. Germline V gene sequence: CDR1 LGHNA, CDR2 YNFKEQ. This CDR3 is 13 amino acids long.